This TCR beta chain comes out of a study of OX40 agonist ivuxolimab in advanced cancers. The wider study: The drug used for patients, ivuxolimab, was an agonistic anti-OX40 (CD134) antibody. Study results and caveats: Within 6 weeks, CD4+ and CD8+ blood T cells expanded clonally at 0.1 to 3.0 mg/kg.

Only in-frame clones appear in the TCRdb table, and some are missing; sequencing was by immunoSEQ multiplex PCR. The sample records 70,000 or so clones, around 90% being singletons. With regard to this clone: Its antigen is not known.

The CDR3 length is 15 residues. Germline V gene lookup returns CDR1 SGHRS and CDR2 YFSETQ. Deletions cut 4 bases from V and 0 bases from J, with 13 bases between. The clonotype was recovered from an adult with an advanced solid tumor such as melanoma, head and neck, liver or kidney cancer. The sequencing used CD4+ or CD8+ T cells sorted from blood, collected in a trial of the OX40 agonist ivuxolimab. The V and J genes are TRBV5-1 and TRBJ1-2; TRBD1 is a possible D gene (5 bases). The CDR3 spells CASSIRQGANYGYTF. CDR3 in DNA: TGCGCCAGCAGCATAAGGCAGGGCGCTAACTATGGCTACACCTTC.